These T cell receptor beta chains were read from a single sample in a study of OX40 agonist ivuxolimab in advanced cancers. Clones were sequenced by immunoSEQ multiplex PCR, and TCRdb holds only the in-frame ones, with some missing. The sample includes around 65,000 clones, approximately 91% of them seen just once. The sequenced sample was CD4+ or CD8+ T cells sorted from blood, obtained in a trial of the OX40 agonist ivuxolimab. These receptors were obtained from an adult with an advanced solid tumor such as melanoma, head and neck, liver or kidney cancer. Each CDR3 is given with its conserved first and last residue. D genes are given only for firm matches. Some rows have no size entry. The others give once, few or many, or a class for an expanded clone.

TRBJ2-3,TRBD1,NA,TRBV5-4,TGTGCCAGCAGCTTAAGCCTGACAGGGGGCTGGAGCACAGATACGCAGTATTTT,CASSLSLTGGWSTDTQYF
TRBJ1-5,NA,NA,TRBV28,TGTGCCAGCAGTTTAGGGGGGGAGGTGCAGCCCCAGCATTTT,CASSLGGEVQPQHF
TRBJ2-7,NA,NA,TRBV6-1,TGTGCCAGCACCAAGTCCGGGACACAAGACTACGAGCAGTACTTC,CASTKSGTQDYEQYF
TRBJ2-1,NA,NA,TRBV10-2,TGCGCCAGCACGGCGGATGCAGGGATATACAATGAGCAGTTCTTC,CASTADAGIYNEQFF
TRBJ2-3,TRBD2,NA,TRBV11-2,TGTGCCAGCAGCTCGACTAGCGGGCCGCTCCGTCGGGATACGCAGTATTTT,CASSSTSGPLRRDTQYF
TRBJ2-2,NA,NA,TRBV11-2,TGTGCCAGCAGCTTAGTTCCTGGGGCCCTTAGCGGGGAGCTGTTTTTT,CASSLVPGALSGELFF
TRBJ2-6,NA,NA,TRBV7-4,TGTGCCAGCAGCCAGACTCACAGCTCACAAAGTCGGGCCAACGTCCTGACTTTC,CASSQTHSSQSRANVLTF
TRBJ2-1,NA,NA,TRBV19,TGTGCCAGTAACCGAGGAGGGGGCGCCGGGTACAATGAGCAGTTCTTC,CASNRGGGAGYNEQFF
TRBJ1-2,NA,NA,TRBV28,TGTGCCAGCGAATTTCGGGACTATGGCTACACCTTC,CASEFRDYGYTF
TRBJ1-5,NA,NA,TRBV27,TGTGCCAGCAGTTTACTCGACGGGGTCCAGCATTTT,CASSLLDGVQHF
TRBJ1-5,NA,NA,TRBV5-5,TGTGCCAGCAGCTCCGGGACACTTTATAGCAATCAGCCCCAGCATTTT,CASSSGTLYSNQPQHF
TRBJ2-5,TRBD2,NA,TRBV7-3,TGTGCCAGCAGCCAAATAGCGGGAGGAAGTTTTGAGACCCAGTACTTC,CASSQIAGGSFETQYF
TRBJ2-7,NA,NA,TRBV7-8,TGTGCCAGCAGCTTCGAGTACGAGCAGTACTTC,CASSFEYEQYF
TRBJ2-5,NA,NA,TRBV5-1,TGCGCCAGCAGCAACGGACACCTCCAAGAGACCCAGTACTTC,CASSNGHLQETQYF
TRBJ2-1,NA,NA,TRBV5-1,TGCGCCAGCAGCTTGGCCGTTGGGGCCAATGAGCAGTTCTTC,CASSLAVGANEQFF
TRBJ2-7,TRBD2,NA,TRBV14,TGTGCCAGCAGCCCAGAGCGGGGGCTACAGGGCGAGCAGTACTTC,CASSPERGLQGEQYF
TRBJ2-3,NA,NA,TRBV6-5,TGTGCCAGCAGTGAAGTGGGGGGCACAGATACGCAGTATTTT,CASSEVGGTDTQYF
TRBJ2-3,NA,NA,TRBV2,TGTGCCAGCAGTGAAGCGACAGTTACAGATACGCAGTATTTT,CASSEATVTDTQYF
TRBJ1-1,TRBD1,NA,TRBV9,TGTGCCAGCAGCGTGACGTCGACAGGGTTTTTAGAAGCTTTCTTT,CASSVTSTGFLEAFF
TRBJ1-1,TRBD1,NA,TRBV7-8,TGTGCCAGCAGCTTACGAGGGGGCTCAGATGGCACTGAAGCTTTCTTT,CASSLRGGSDGTEAFF
TRBJ2-7,TRBD1,NA,TRBV7-3,TGTGCCAGCAGCTCCGGGACAGGGGCCTACGAGCAGTACTTC,CASSSGTGAYEQYF
TRBJ2-1,NA,once,TRBV18,TGTGCCAGCTCACCAGGCAGACACAATGAGCAGTTCTTC,CASSPGRHNEQFF
TRBJ2-1,TRBD1,NA,TRBV28,TGTGCCAGCACCGGAAGGACAGGGGCCCCCAATGAGCAGTTCTTC,CASTGRTGAPNEQFF
TRBJ1-5,NA,NA,TRBV7-8,TGTGCCAGCAGCTTAGAGACGGGAAGCAATCAGCCCCAGCATTTT,CASSLETGSNQPQHF
TRBJ1-2,NA,NA,TRBV19,TGTGCCAGTAGTACCGGGCCCATGGGGGGCTACACCTTC,CASSTGPMGGYTF